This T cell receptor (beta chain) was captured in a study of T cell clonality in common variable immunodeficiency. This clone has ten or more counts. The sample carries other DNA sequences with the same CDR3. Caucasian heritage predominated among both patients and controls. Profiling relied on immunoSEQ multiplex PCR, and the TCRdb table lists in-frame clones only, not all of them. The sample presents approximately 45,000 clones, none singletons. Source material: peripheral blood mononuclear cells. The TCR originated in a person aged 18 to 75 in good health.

The CDR3 spells CASSRQGNQPQHF. The CDR3 bases that were read are TGTGCCAGCAGCAGACAGGGAAATCAGCCC. The rearrangement uses TRBV2 and TRBJ1-5; TRBD1 matches 7 bases. The CDR3 end is not reached by the read, which stops 3 residues before it; the germline J gene fills it in. V shed 6 bases, J shed 4 bases, and the junction held 3 bases outside the gene matches. Germline CDR1 SNHLY, CDR2 FYNNEI. This CDR3 is built from 13 residues. Drawing the rest from reference TRBV2 and TRBJ1-5, the complete variable domain is EPEVTQTPSHQVTQMGQEVILRCVPISNHLYFYWYRQILGQKVEFLVSFYNNEISEKSEIFDDQFSVERPDGSNFTLKIRSTKLEDSAMYFCASSRQGNQPQHFGDGTRLSIL.